The next 20 T cell receptor beta chains were all read from a single sample in a study of Tregs in tolerant kidney transplant recipients (dated by TCRdb to the late 2010s). Library preparation was by the immunoSEQ multiplex PCR assay. Entries here come from immuneACCESS through TCRdb and include only in-frame sequences with V and J called. Some clones fail to appear in such tables; in the studies checked, an unresolved V gene covers under half of the shortfall, and the cause of the remainder is unknown. This sample lists some 88,000 clones; around 94% were detected once. 4.7% of the sample is taken by the ten largest. The sample taken for sequencing was CD8+ T cells from blood. Receptors were obtained from a human donor in good health.

The chain has TRBV4-1 and TRBJ2-7; 10 bases map to TRBD1. The CDR3 has 15 residues. Per germline, CDR1 MGHRA and CDR2 YSYEKL. V lost 3 bases to trimming and J lost 0 bases; unmatched junction nucleotides: 2. The CDR3 region has the DNA TGCGCCAGCAGCCAGGGGACAGGGGACTCCTACGAGCAGTACTTC. Residues: CASSQGTGDSYEQYF.

CDR3 residues: CAGSYEQYF. DNA for the CDR3: TGTGCCGGTTCCTACGAGCAGTACTTC. V is TRBV6-4 and J is TRBJ2-7; D is unresolved. V shed 11 bases and J shed 1 base, with 3 bases lying between them. The CDR3 has 9 amino acids. In germline, CDR1 is MRHNA, CDR2 SNTAGT.

The chain is built from TRBV11-2 and TRBJ2-1, with 12 bases that match TRBD2. Looked up from germline, CDR1 is SGHAT and CDR2 is FQNNGV. V shed 6 bases and J 3 bases; nucleotides not matched to a gene: 3. This CDR3 comprises 15 residues. The CDR3: CASSQTSGGYNEQFF. The CDR3 DNA is TGTGCCAGCAGTCAGACTAGCGGGGGCTACAATGAGCAGTTCTTC.

V gene TRBV10-3 combines with J gene TRBJ1-1; no definite D call. The V gene's germline CDR1 is ENHRY and CDR2 SYGVKD. There are 14 residues in the CDR3. Trimming stripped 2 bases from V and 5 bases from J, with 12 bases between. The CDR3 loop is CAISEASGRTEAFF. CDR3 DNA: TGTGCCATCAGTGAGGCCTCGGGAAGGACTGAAGCTTTCTTT.

Turning to this clone: At one end the junction does not follow the germline gene, possibly because of a read error. V usage is TRBV20-1 and J usage is TRBJ2-7; D is tentatively TRBD1 or TRBD2 (6 bases each). Germline CDR1 reads DFQATT; CDR2 reads SNEGSKA (reference sequence). CDR3 length: 11 amino acids. The CDR3 region has the DNA TGCAGTGCTAGAGGGGGGCGACTAGATAACTTC. Translating it yields CSARGGRLDNF.

V is TRBV7-6 and J is TRBJ2-5; TRBD2 matches 12 bases. After removal of 2 bases from V and 5 bases from J, the junction contained 6 bases not matched to a gene. The CDR3 runs 16 residues. Germline V gene data show CDR1 as SGHVS and CDR2 as FNYEAQ. CDR3 region: CASSLPTSGSSETQYF. CDR3 in DNA: TGTGCCAGCAGCTTACCGACTAGCGGGAGCTCGGAGACCCAGTACTTC.

The chain combines TRBV10-3 with TRBJ2-3; 10 bases align to TRBD2. Germline CDR1 reads ENHRY; CDR2 reads SYGVKD. Losses at the gene ends were 3 bases for V and 0 bases for J; bases not matched to a gene: 12. The CDR3 spans 19 residues. The CDR3 spells CAISDPGQREGTSTDTQYF. CDR3 sequence (DNA): TGTGCCATCAGTGACCCTGGGCAGCGGGAGGGAACTAGCACAGATACGCAGTATTTT.

The chain recombines TRBV4-2 with TRBJ2-1; 11 nucleotides line up with TRBD2. V lost 1 base, J lost 0 bases, and 2 bases stayed unmatched. This CDR3 comprises 17 residues. Germline V gene lookup returns CDR1 LGHNA and CDR2 YNFKEQ. CDR3 sequence reads: CASSQGGLAASYNEQFF. In nucleotides, the CDR3 is TGTGCCAGCAGCCAAGGGGGACTAGCGGCCTCCTACAATGAGCAGTTCTTC.

This sequence joins TRBV4-2 and TRBJ2-3; 9 positions agree with TRBD2. Germline trimming cut 4 bases from V and 2 bases from J; bases unmatched to any gene: 13. Germline V CDR1 and CDR2: LGHNA, YNFKEQ. The length of the CDR3 is 18 residues. For the CDR3, the DNA is TGTGCCAGCAGCCCCCGTGAGTTTCTAGCGGGGCTCACAGATACGCAGTATTTT. Translating gives CASSPREFLAGLTDTQYF.

The V and J genes are TRBV6-6 and TRBJ2-5; D gene ambiguous. V lost 4 bases to trimming and J lost 5 bases, with 11 bases between them. The CDR3 contains 13 residues. Germline CDR1 and CDR2: MNHNY and SVGAGI (reference sequence). In nucleotides, the CDR3 is TGTGCCAGCAGTTTGAACCCCTCTGAGACCCAGTACTTC. Translating it yields CASSLNPSETQYF.

This clone came up a few times. This rearrangement joins TRBV5-4 to TRBJ2-7; 7 bases fit TRBD1. The CDR3 is made up of 15 amino acids. Germline V gives CDR1 SGHNT, CDR2 YYREEE (reference sequence). J gave up 2 bases and V 4 bases, and 9 bases lay outside the gene matches. Here the CDR3 reads CASSQETGHPYEQYF. The CDR3 bases are TGTGCCAGCAGCCAAGAGACAGGGCATCCCTACGAGCAGTACTTC.

As for this clone: Distinct nucleotide sequences in the sample also encode this CDR3. The genes are TRBV20-1 and TRBJ2-2; D is ambiguous. Germline V lookup: CDR1 DFQATT, CDR2 SNEGSKA (reference sequence). The CDR3 spans 11 residues. V was cut by 6 bases and J by 5 bases, with 7 bases left in between. CDR3 residues: CSASETGELFF. The CDR3 DNA follows: TGCAGTGCGAGTGAGACCGGGGAGCTGTTTTTT.

The chain employs TRBV7-8 and TRBJ1-3; D is perhaps TRBD1 (5 bases). The CDR3 has 18 amino acids. Germline V lookup: CDR1 SGHVS, CDR2 FQNEAQ. Trimming stripped 3 bases from V and 0 bases from J, with 18 bases between. CDR3 residues: CASSFGRAPVFSGNTIYF. The CDR3 DNA is TGTGCCAGCAGCTTTGGCAGGGCCCCGGTCTTCTCTGGAAACACCATATATTTT.

This chain connects TRBV6-4 to TRBJ2-1; D possibly corresponds to TRBD2 (5 bases). Trimming shortened V by 0 bases and J by 4 bases, and 13 bases separated the two germline ends. The germline CDR1 and CDR2 sequences are MRHNA and SNTAGT. The CDR3 runs to 16 residues. DNA for the CDR3: TGTGCCAGCAGTGACTCAGGGAGTCCGAAGTACAATGAGCAGTTCTTC. Translating gives CASSDSGSPKYNEQFF.

V and J are TRBV6-1 and TRBJ2-2, with D perhaps TRBD2 (6 bases). The CDR3 is 13 amino acids. The V end lost 10 bases, the J end lost 4 bases, and 13 bases lay between the germline ends. Germline V CDR1 and CDR2: MNHNS, SASEGT. As DNA, the CDR3 is TGTGCCACTGGGATCGGGGGCACCGGGGAGCTGTTTTTT. This gives the protein CATGIGGTGELFF.

V usage is TRBV10-3 and J usage is TRBJ1-2; D is unclear. The CDR3 sequence is 11 residues long. The germline gives CDR1 ENHRY, CDR2 SYGVKD. V dropped 4 bases and J dropped 8 bases, with 8 bases sitting between them. The CDR3 protein is CAISGGSGYTF. In DNA form, the CDR3 reads TGTGCCATCAGTGGGGGAAGCGGCTACACCTTC.

The V gene is TRBV5-1, the J gene TRBJ2-5; no clear D gene. Germline V gives CDR1 SGHRS, CDR2 YFSETQ. The CDR3 consists of 11 residues. The ends were cut back, 7 bases at V and 5 bases at J, with 9 bases in the middle. The CDR3 sequence is CASGRSETQYF. CDR3 DNA sequence: TGCGCCAGCGGAAGGTCGGAGACCCAGTACTTC.

The chain is built from TRBV4-1 and TRBJ2-1; 14 bases fit TRBD2. The CDR3 is made up of 16 amino acids. V shed 2 bases, J shed 8 bases, and the junction held 5 bases outside the gene matches. CDR1 is MGHRA, CDR2 YSYEKL, per germline. The CDR3 region is CASSQPGLAGADEQFF. CDR3 bases: TGCGCCAGCAGCCAACCGGGACTAGCGGGGGCCGATGAGCAGTTCTTC.

The chain is built from TRBV18 and TRBJ2-7, with TRBD1 identical over 9 bases. The trim removed 5 bases at V and 3 bases at J, leaving 8 bases unmatched. Germline CDR1 is KGHSH and CDR2 is LQKENI. The CDR3 runs 15 residues. The CDR3 sequence is CASSGDRDPFYEQYF. CDR3 DNA: TGTGCCAGCTCAGGGGACAGGGACCCTTTCTACGAGCAGTACTTC.

The chain uses TRBV19 and TRBJ1-5; possible D gene TRBD1, 5 bases. The CDR3 length is 15 residues. Germline CDR1 and CDR2: LNHDA and SQIVND (reference sequence). The V end lost 5 bases, the J end lost 9 bases, and 20 bases lay between the germline ends. CDR3 protein: CASSLLDTTSWPQHF. The CDR3 DNA sequence: TGTGCCAGTAGTCTTCTGGACACCACAAGCTGGCCCCAGCATTTT.